Listed here are 29 T cell receptor beta chains from one sample, sequenced in a study of T cell changes during pregnancy in multiple sclerosis. Assay used: immunoSEQ multiplex PCR; TCRdb lists only in-frame clones, some missing. The sample carries around 34,000 clones, 90% recorded once. Sequencing used CD8+ T cells from peripheral blood mononuclear cells, obtained in the first trimester of pregnancy. The receptors originated from a female donor with multiple sclerosis, enrolled in a pregnancy study.

J is TRBJ2-1 and V is TRBV5-4; D gene ambiguous. Germline V lookup: CDR1 SGHNT, CDR2 YYREEE (reference sequence). Trimming pared 4 bases from V and 8 bases from J, leaving 13 bases between. This CDR3 is 13 amino acids long. CDR3 coding DNA: TGTGCCAGCAGCCTCGGTAGTTTGTATGAGCAGTTCTTC. It codes for CASSLGSLYEQFF.

The rearrangement uses TRBV28 and TRBJ1-5, with 8 bases fitting TRBD1. This CDR3 spans 16 amino acids. The V gene's germline CDR1 is MDHEN and CDR2 SYDVKM. V lost 6 bases, J lost 4 bases, and 11 bases stayed unmatched. The CDR3 reads CASSPRDRTLNQPQHF. The CDR3 coding sequence is TGTGCCAGCAGCCCCCGGGACAGGACATTAAATCAGCCCCAGCATTTT.

V is TRBV7-8 and J is TRBJ2-1; 11 bases align to TRBD1. There are 14 residues in the CDR3. Germline CDR1 SGHVS, CDR2 FQNEAQ. V gave up 4 bases and J gave up 8 bases; unmatched junction bases: 4. The CDR3 DNA sequence: TGTGCCAGCAGCTCAGGACAGGGGGCCTATGAGCAGTTCTTC. Amino acids: CASSSGQGAYEQFF.

This clone showed up just a few times. This chain joins TRBV10-2 and TRBJ2-5, with TRBD2 matching over 10 bases. Germline trimming cut 10 bases from V and 5 bases from J; bases unmatched to any gene: 7. The V gene's germline CDR1 is WSHSY and CDR2 SAAADI. The CDR3 runs to 13 residues. The CDR3 protein is CATIAGGMETQYF. The DNA of the CDR3 is TGCGCCACTATAGCGGGAGGCATGGAGACCCAGTACTTC.

The rearrangement joins TRBV2 to TRBJ1-2; no clear D gene. The V gene lost 8 bases and the J gene lost 4 bases, with 17 bases spanning the gap. CDR1 and CDR2 from the germline V gene are SNHLY and FYNNEI. The CDR3 has 14 residues. The CDR3 DNA follows: TGTGCCAGCGTGGGGAGGGTAACACCCTATGGCTACACCTTC. Its translation is CASVGRVTPYGYTF.

The CDR3 spells CASLTGGEQYF. For the CDR3, the DNA is TGTGCCAGCCTCACGGGGGGCGAGCAGTACTTC. The V and J genes are TRBV2 and TRBJ2-7; 7 bases fit TRBD2. This CDR3 has 11 residues. CDR1 is SNHLY and CDR2 is FYNNEI in the germline V gene. The V and J ends lost 8 bases and 6 bases, in that order; junction bases with no gene match: 4.

This clone was seen only a few times. The chain carries TRBV9 and TRBJ1-2; a possible D gene is TRBD1 (5 bases). V was clipped by 2 bases and J by 10 bases, with 18 bases between them. This CDR3 is built from 14 residues. CDR1 SGDLS and CDR2 YYNGEE come from the germline V gene. CDR3 nucleotides: TGTGCCAGCAGCGTCTCCGGGACTGCCGATTTCTACACCTTC. Encoded protein: CASSVSGTADFYTF.

The chain is built from TRBV7-8 and TRBJ2-7; maybe TRBD2 (5 bases). Germline CDR1 SGHVS, CDR2 FQNEAQ. This CDR3 has 15 residues. V was pared by 1 base and J by 0 bases, with 10 bases between. The CDR3 nucleotides are TGTGCCAGCAGCTTAGAAGGAGGAAGCTCCTACGAGCAGTACTTC. Translated: CASSLEGGSSYEQYF. Complete variable domain (other parts from reference TRBV7-8 and TRBJ2-7): GAGVSQSPRYKVAKRGQDVALRCDPISGHVSLFWYQQALGQGPEFLTYFQNEAQLDKSGLPSDRFFAERPEGSVSTLKIQRTQQEDSAVYLCASSLEGGSSYEQYFGPGTRLTVT.

This rearrangement joins TRBV19 to TRBJ2-2, with D maybe TRBD1 (6 bases). V was shortened by 1 base and J by 2 bases, with 8 bases between the two germline ends. The CDR3 contains 15 residues. The germline V gene has CDR1 LNHDA and CDR2 SQIVND (reference sequence). The CDR3 is CASSIGTANTGELFF. In nucleotides, the CDR3 is TGTGCCAGTAGTATAGGGACAGCAAACACCGGGGAGCTGTTTTTT.

By share, this clone counts as medium-sized. The V call is TRBV6-1, the J call TRBJ2-2; 15 bases are a match to TRBD2. Trimming took 7 bases from V and 7 from J; bases not matched to a gene: 4. Per the germline V gene, CDR1 is MNHNS and CDR2 is SASEGT. The CDR3 runs 15 residues. CDR3 in DNA: TGTGCCAGCACCGGACTAGCGGGAGGGTTCGGGGAGCTGTTTTTT. It codes for CASTGLAGGFGELFF.

The CDR3 sequence: CASSSMTGYTDTQYF. The CDR3 DNA sequence: TGTGCCAGCAGCTCCATGACTGGCTACACAGATACGCAGTATTTT. V and J are TRBV7-2 and TRBJ2-3; D remains ambiguous. V lost 4 bases, J lost 2 bases, and 13 bases lay in between. This CDR3 has 15 amino acids. Germline V gives CDR1 SGHTA, CDR2 FQGNSA.

The chain employs TRBV5-3 and TRBJ1-5, with D perhaps matching TRBD1 (5 bases). TRBV5-3 falls under the ORF class, with uncertain function. CDR3 length: 18 amino acids. With 1 base removed from V and 5 bases from J, the gap between germline ends came to 22 bases. The CDR3 loop reads CARSLFPRPQGLYQPQHF. The CDR3 DNA reads as TGTGCCAGAAGCTTGTTTCCGAGACCCCAGGGATTGTATCAGCCCCAGCATTTT.

The CDR3 coding sequence is TGCAGCGTTGAGAAGGGAGCGGGCTATGGCTACACCTTC. It specifies CSVEKGAGYGYTF. The V gene is TRBV29-1, the J gene TRBJ1-2; D uncertain. V was clipped by 3 bases and J by 4 bases, with 12 bases between them. Germline-derived CDR1 and CDR2 are SQVTM and ANQGSEA. CDR3 size: 13 residues.

J is TRBJ1-1 and V is TRBV27; TRBD1 is a possible D gene (5 bases). The CDR3 consists of 15 residues. In germline, CDR1 is MNHEY, CDR2 SMNVEV (reference sequence). Trimming cost V 2 bases and J 4 bases, with 14 bases left between them. The CDR3 reads CASSLLRGSSTEAFF. CDR3 DNA: TGTGCCAGCAGTTTACTAAGGGGATCGTCCACTGAAGCTTTCTTT.

The CDR3 loop reads CARSTGQVGNTIYF. Written as DNA, the CDR3 is TGTGCCAGAAGCACCGGACAGGTCGGAAACACCATATATTTT. This chain uses TRBV5-3 with TRBJ1-3, with 7 bases fitting TRBD1. TRBV5-3 qualifies as an ORF whose function is uncertain. V shed 4 bases and J 4 bases; nucleotides not matched to a gene: 5. The CDR3 runs to 14 residues.

The chain combines TRBV28 with TRBJ2-3, with 14 bases that match TRBD2. Trimming took 6 bases from V and 5 from J; bases not matched to a gene: 7. The length of the CDR3 is 16 residues. The germline gives CDR1 MDHEN, CDR2 SYDVKM. The CDR3 sequence: CASSRGTSGRRDTQYF. CDR3 DNA: TGTGCCAGCAGCCGTGGGACTAGCGGGAGACGAGATACGCAGTATTTT.

CDR3 coding DNA: TGTGCCAGCAGTGACGGACAGGACACCGGGGAGCTGTTTTTT. As protein: CASSDGQDTGELFF. The rearrangement links TRBV6-4 to TRBJ2-2; 7 bases align to TRBD1. This CDR3 is 14 amino acids long. Germline lookup yields CDR1 MRHNA and CDR2 SNTAGT. V was pared by 2 bases and J by 3 bases, with 0 bases of the junction left unmatched.

The rearrangement joins TRBV7-9 to TRBJ2-3; D possibly corresponds to TRBD2 (6 bases). The ends were cut back, 5 bases at V and 2 bases at J, with 11 bases in the middle. This CDR3 contains 14 residues. Germline CDR1 reads SEHNR; CDR2 reads FQNEAQ (reference sequence). CDR3 region: CASSVWEVTDTQYF. The CDR3 DNA reads as TGTGCCAGCAGCGTATGGGAGGTCACAGATACGCAGTATTTT.

The V and J genes are TRBV7-6 and TRBJ2-1; TRBD1 matches 9 bases. Germline V gene lookup returns CDR1 SGHVS and CDR2 FNYEAQ. Losses at the gene ends were 5 bases for V and 4 bases for J; bases not matched to a gene: 6. The CDR3 sequence is 15 residues long. The CDR3, as DNA: TGTGCCAGCAGCGGACGGACAGGGGTATACAATGAGCAGTTCTTC. Translation gives CASSGRTGVYNEQFF. Supplemented by reference TRBV7-6 and TRBJ2-1, the full variable domain reads GAGVSQSPRYKVTKRGQDVALRCDPISGHVSLYWYRQALGQGPEFLTYFNYEAQQDKSGLPNDRFSAERPEGSISTLTIQRTEQRDSAMYRCASSGRTGVYNEQFFGPGTRLTVL.

J is TRBJ2-3 and V is TRBV19; no definite D call. V shed 3 bases and J shed 0 bases, with 16 bases lying between them. The CDR3 contains 17 residues. From germline, CDR1 is LNHDA and CDR2 SQIVND (reference sequence). CDR3 in amino acids: CASSIAFGPTSTDTQYF. DNA for the CDR3: TGTGCCAGTAGTATCGCGTTCGGCCCGACTAGCACAGATACGCAGTATTTT.

This clone came up once. The chain employs TRBV10-3 and TRBJ2-1; 11 bases align to TRBD2. This CDR3 comprises 14 residues. The germline V gene has CDR1 ENHRY and CDR2 SYGVKD. After removal of 10 bases from V and 6 bases from J, the junction contained 8 bases not matched to a gene. The CDR3 here is CATTGTSGSNEQFF. The CDR3 coding sequence is TGTGCCACCACCGGGACTAGCGGATCCAATGAGCAGTTCTTC.

The rearrangement joins TRBV5-5 to TRBJ1-1; D is unresolved. CDR1 and CDR2 (germline): SGHKS, YYEKEE (reference sequence). CDR3 length: 14 amino acids. Trimming pared 2 bases from V and 0 bases from J, leaving 8 bases between. The chain's CDR3 is CASSFIHLNTEAFF. The CDR3 DNA follows: TGTGCCAGCAGCTTCATACACCTGAACACTGAAGCTTTCTTT. The complete variable domain, with remaining parts taken from reference TRBV5-5 and TRBJ1-1, reads DAGVTQSPTHLIKTRGQQVTLRCSPISGHKSVSWYQQVLGQGPQFIFQYYEKEERGRGNFPDRFSARQFPNYSSELNVNALLLGDSALYLCASSFIHLNTEAFFGQGTRLTVV.

The V and J genes are TRBV19 and TRBJ2-1, with 8 bases aligning to TRBD1. The germline V gene has CDR1 LNHDA and CDR2 SQIVND (reference sequence). CDR3 length: 16 amino acids. The V and J ends lost 5 bases and 4 bases, in that order; junction bases with no gene match: 10. CDR3 nucleotide sequence: TGTGCCAGTAGTCTTGACAGGGGCTTCGTTTACAATGAGCAGTTCTTC. Amino acids: CASSLDRGFVYNEQFF.

The DNA for the CDR3 is TGTGCCAGCAGCCCGACAGGGTCTGGAAACACCATATATTTT. Amino acids: CASSPTGSGNTIYF. The chain recombines TRBV14 with TRBJ1-3, with 7 bases that match TRBD1. V shed 4 bases and J 1 base; nucleotides not matched to a gene: 1. This CDR3 region has 14 residues. Germline assignment: CDR1 SGHDN and CDR2 FVKESK.

The chain employs TRBV28 and TRBJ2-6, with D unresolved. The CDR3 is 17 residues long. Germline CDR1 reads MDHEN; CDR2 reads SYDVKM. Trimming left V 7 bases short and J 3 bases short, with 19 bases between. The CDR3 spells CASTPSRSSSGANVLTF. The CDR3 DNA reads TGTGCCAGCACCCCGTCACGTAGTTCAAGTGGGGCCAACGTCCTGACTTTC.

The CDR3, as DNA: TGTGCCAGCAGCTTGTCGGGGGAAAGTGGCAATCAGCCCCAGCATTTT. Its translation is CASSLSGESGNQPQHF. The chain uses TRBV5-5 and TRBJ1-5; weak D call: TRBD1 (5 bases). The V and J ends lost 1 base and 2 bases respectively, with 13 bases between them. Germline CDR1 is SGHKS and CDR2 is YYEKEE (reference sequence). The CDR3 is made up of 16 amino acids.

This rearrangement joins TRBV2 to TRBJ2-7, with a weak D call TRBD1 (5 bases). In germline, CDR1 is SNHLY, CDR2 FYNNEI. V shed 9 bases and J shed 4 bases, with 13 bases lying between them. The CDR3 is 12 amino acids. The chain's CDR3 is CASVQGQYEQYF. The CDR3, as DNA: TGTGCCAGTGTCCAGGGCCAATACGAGCAGTACTTC.

V and J are TRBV6-5 and TRBJ2-2; TRBD1 matches at 7 bases. The CDR3 extends over 15 amino acids. Germline CDR1 is MNHEY and CDR2 is SVGAGI. Germline trimming cut 6 bases from V and 4 bases from J; bases unmatched to any gene: 8. CDR3 protein: CASRVLGQSTGELFF. CDR3 nucleotide sequence: TGTGCCAGCAGAGTGTTGGGACAGAGCACCGGGGAGCTGTTTTTT.

This rearrangement joins TRBV7-6 to TRBJ2-7; no clear D. Trimming shortened V by 1 base and J by 2 bases, and 6 bases separated the two germline ends. CDR1 is SGHVS, CDR2 FNYEAQ, per germline. This CDR3 comprises 13 residues. The CDR3: CASSLGTTYEQYF. The DNA for the CDR3 is TGTGCCAGCAGCTTAGGAACTACCTACGAGCAGTACTTC. The full variable domain, completed using reference TRBV7-6 and TRBJ2-7, is GAGVSQSPRYKVTKRGQDVALRCDPISGHVSLYWYRQALGQGPEFLTYFNYEAQQDKSGLPNDRFSAERPEGSISTLTIQRTEQRDSAMYRCASSLGTTYEQYFGPGTRLTVT.